The next 9 T cell receptor beta chains were all read from a single sample in a study of T cell responses to AZD1222 COVID-19 vaccine. Produced via immunoSEQ multiplex PCR; TCRdb's table is partial and in-frame only. The profile shows about 120,000 clones, roughly 89% of them singletons. Here the sequenced sample was peripheral blood, taken 28 days after the second AZD1222 dose. Source of these receptors: an adult who received the AZD1222 COVID-19 vaccine.

This clone occurred a few times. The rearrangement joins TRBV6-5 to TRBJ1-5, with TRBD1 as a possible D gene (5 bases). Germline V CDR1 and CDR2: MNHEY, SVGAGI. Trimming removed 6 bases from V and 4 bases from J, with 16 bases in between. This CDR3 has 15 residues. The CDR3 sequence: CASRPPGGYNQPQHF. DNA for the CDR3: TGTGCCAGCAGACCCCCCGGGGGGTATAATCAGCCCCAGCATTTT.

The J gene is TRBJ2-1, the V gene TRBV18, with D perhaps matching TRBD2 (5 bases). The CDR3 is 15 amino acids. The V end was cut by 0 bases, the J end by 6 bases, with 12 bases between. CDR1 and CDR2 (germline): KGHSH, LQKENI. In DNA, the CDR3 is TGTGCCAGCTCACCACCGGTTGGGAGCCCCAATGAGCAGTTCTTC. Protein product: CASSPPVGSPNEQFF.

J is TRBJ2-7 and V is TRBV5-5; TRBD2 matches at 7 bases. CDR3 length: 13 amino acids. The V segment lost 4 bases and the J segment 4 bases; nucleotides outside the gene matches: 5. Per germline, CDR1 SGHKS and CDR2 YYEKEE (reference sequence). CDR3 protein: CASSLRGGYEQYF. CDR3 nucleotide sequence: TGTGCCAGCAGCCTGAGGGGAGGGTACGAGCAGTACTTC.

The chain recombines TRBV5-4 with TRBJ2-7; unclear D gene. V lost 2 bases, J lost 3 bases, and 18 bases lay in between. From germline, CDR1 is SGHNT and CDR2 YYREEE (reference sequence). The CDR3 is 16 residues long. CDR3 nucleotides: TGTGCCAGCAGCTTCGGCCCAGATGGTACGGTCTACGAGCAGTACTTC. It codes for CASSFGPDGTVYEQYF.

The CDR3: CASSLVAGGYNEQFF. CDR3 coding DNA: TGTGCCAGCAGCTTGGTCGCGGGGGGTTACAATGAGCAGTTCTTC. The chain uses TRBV5-8 and TRBJ2-1; 8 bases match TRBD2. The CDR3 is 15 residues long. CDR1 is SGHTS and CDR2 is YDEGEE in the germline V gene. J lost 4 bases, V lost 0 bases, and 3 bases had no gene match.

The genes are TRBV7-9 and TRBJ1-1, with D perhaps matching TRBD1 (5 bases). V was pared by 4 bases and J by 0 bases, with 9 bases between. The CDR3 is 14 residues long. Germline V gene lookup returns CDR1 SEHNR and CDR2 FQNEAQ (reference sequence). The CDR3 bases are TGTGCCAGCAGCTGGGCAGGGATGAACACTGAAGCTTTCTTT. Translating gives CASSWAGMNTEAFF.

The CDR3, as DNA: TGCGCCAGCAGCTTCTCTGACGGATACAATGAGCAGTTCTTC. Translation: CASSFSDGYNEQFF. The V and J genes are TRBV5-1 and TRBJ2-1; D unclear. The CDR3 totals 14 residues. V was cut by 2 bases and J by 4 bases, with 10 bases left in between. Germline V gene data show CDR1 as SGHRS and CDR2 as YFSETQ. Based on the CDR3 plus reference TRBV5-1 and TRBJ2-1, the full variable domain is KAGVTQTPRYLIKTRGQQVTLSCSPISGHRSVSWYQQTPGQGLQFLFEYFSETQRNKGNFPGRFSGRQFSNSRSEMNVSTLELGDSALYLCASSFSDGYNEQFFGPGTRLTVL.

This clone was seen more than once but under ten times. The genes are TRBV25-1 and TRBJ1-1; D is unresolved. V was shortened by 6 bases and J by 4 bases, with 15 bases between the two germline ends. The CDR3 covers 14 residues. The germline V gene encodes CDR1 MGHDK and CDR2 SYGVNS. The CDR3 DNA follows: TGTGCCAGCAGCCTTGGTGGGGTCAGCACTGAAGCTTTCTTT. This encodes CASSLGGVSTEAFF.

The V and J genes are TRBV19 and TRBJ1-6, with TRBD1 as a possible D gene (5 bases). The CDR3 sequence is 15 residues long. V lost 7 bases, J lost 8 bases, and 18 bases lay in between. Germline assignment: CDR1 LNHDA and CDR2 SQIVND (reference sequence). CDR3 protein: CASTPGGEVHSPLHF. CDR3 nucleotide sequence: TGTGCCAGTACGCCGGGGGGGGAAGTCCATTCACCCCTCCACTTT.